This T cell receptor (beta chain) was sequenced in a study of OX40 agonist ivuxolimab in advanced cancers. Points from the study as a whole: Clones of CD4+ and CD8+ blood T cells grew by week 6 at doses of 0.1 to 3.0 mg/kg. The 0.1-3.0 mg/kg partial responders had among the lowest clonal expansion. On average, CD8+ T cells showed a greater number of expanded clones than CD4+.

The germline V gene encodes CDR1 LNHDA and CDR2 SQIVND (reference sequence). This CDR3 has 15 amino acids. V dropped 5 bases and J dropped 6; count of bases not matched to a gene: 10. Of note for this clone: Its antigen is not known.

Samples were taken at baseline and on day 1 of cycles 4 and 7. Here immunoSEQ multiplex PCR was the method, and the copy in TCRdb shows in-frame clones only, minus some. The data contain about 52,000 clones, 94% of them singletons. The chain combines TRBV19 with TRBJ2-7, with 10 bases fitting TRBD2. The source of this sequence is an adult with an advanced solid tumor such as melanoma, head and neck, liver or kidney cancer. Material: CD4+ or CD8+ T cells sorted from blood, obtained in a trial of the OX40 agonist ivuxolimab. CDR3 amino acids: CASSLLAGGTAEQYF. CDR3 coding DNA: TGTGCCAGTAGTCTCTTAGCGGGAGGAACTGCCGAGCAGTACTTC.